This T cell receptor (beta chain) was obtained from a study of T cell responses to AZD1222 COVID-19 vaccine. Details on this clone: Antigen specificity is unknown.

The CDR3 loop spans 14 amino acids. The ends were cut back, 0 bases at V and 1 base at J, with 7 bases in the middle. Germline lookup yields CDR1 SGHDT and CDR2 YYEEEE. Study-level results: Dominant at 160-218 and 743-854, vaccine-associated CD4 TCRs also spanned spike. The repertoires were collected only after the peak T cell response.

Generated by immunoSEQ multiplex PCR, the TCRdb table keeps only in-frame clones and is missing some. Here the sample spans over 95,000 clones, nearly 90% being singletons. This TCR was sampled from an adult in good health. The chain carries TRBV5-6 and TRBJ1-1, with D possibly matching TRBD1 (5 bases). The sample was peripheral blood, taken on day 0 of AZD1222 vaccination. CDR3 sequence: CASSLAGGNTEAFF. The CDR3 nucleotides are TGTGCCAGCAGCTTGGCGGGGGGGAACACTGAAGCTTTCTTT.